These 21 T cell receptor beta chains were all obtained from the same sample, sequenced in a study of blood T cell repertoires in COVID-19 (TCRdb year 2020). To prepare the library, the immunoSEQ multiplex PCR assay was applied. Sourced from immuneACCESS, this table was stored by TCRdb with only in-frame sequences that have V and J called. A share of the clones is absent; for the studies checked, an unresolved V gene accounts for under half, and the remainder has no known explanation. Recorded for this sample are 60,000 to 70,000 clones; 85% to 90% of them occurred a single time. The ten largest clones add up to 1% to 1.5% of the sample. The sequencing input was peripheral blood. Source of these receptors: a woman aged 60-70 years with acute or convalescent COVID-19.

This rearrangement joins TRBV18 to TRBJ1-2; D unresolved. Germline lookup yields CDR1 KGHSH and CDR2 LQKENI. The CDR3 consists of 15 residues. Trimming removed 3 bases from V and 7 bases from J, with 18 bases in between. The CDR3 bases are TGTGCCAGCTCACCTCAAGGTGGGCAGACCGCTGGCTACACCTTC. Translation: CASSPQGGQTAGYTF.

The rearrangement links TRBV6-1 to TRBJ1-4; TRBD1 agrees at 7 bases. J lost 5 bases, V lost 1 base, and 4 bases had no gene match. CDR1 is MNHNS, CDR2 SASEGT, per germline. The length of the CDR3 is 15 residues. CDR3 protein: CASSEGLTGNEKLFF. The CDR3 nucleotides read TGTGCCAGCAGTGAAGGTTTGACAGGGAATGAAAAACTGTTTTTT.

V usage is TRBV24-1 and J usage is TRBJ2-5, with 9 bases lining up with TRBD1. Germline trimming cut 3 bases from V and 3 bases from J; bases unmatched to any gene: 4. CDR1 KGHDR and CDR2 SFDVKD come from the germline V gene. This CDR3 is built from 15 residues. The CDR3 spells CATSDLRQGEETQYF. CDR3 sequence (DNA): TGTGCCACCAGTGATCTTCGACAGGGGGAAGAGACCCAGTACTTC.

This sequence joins TRBV10-3 and TRBJ1-3, with TRBD1 matching 8 bases. The V gene's germline CDR1 is ENHRY and CDR2 SYGVKD. CDR3 size: 17 residues. V trimming: 6 bases; J trimming: 0 bases; junction bases outside the gene matches: 10. CDR3 DNA: TGTGCCATCAGATATCAGGGGGCAACATTCTCTGGAAACACCATATATTTT. Amino acids: CAIRYQGATFSGNTIYF.

CDR3 sequence (DNA): TGTGCCAGCAGTGATCCGGCTAGCGGGAGAGTTGAGCAGTTCTTC. Amino acid sequence: CASSDPASGRVEQFF. The chain links TRBV25-1 to TRBJ2-1, with 10 bases matching TRBD2. Germline values: CDR1 MGHDK, CDR2 SYGVNS. V shed 3 bases and J 9 bases; nucleotides not matched to a gene: 8. The CDR3 loop spans 15 amino acids.

J is TRBJ1-2 and V is TRBV7-2; 7 positions match TRBD1. The CDR3 sequence is 17 residues long. From germline, CDR1 is SGHTA and CDR2 FQGNSA. The J segment lost 0 bases and the V segment lost 2 bases, leaving 9 bases of the junction unmatched. The CDR3 protein is CASSLPPTGTANYGYTF. DNA for the CDR3: TGTGCCAGCAGCTTACCACCCACAGGGACAGCTAACTATGGCTACACCTTC.

V usage is TRBV19 and J usage is TRBJ2-1; maybe TRBD2 (6 bases). V dropped 7 bases and J dropped 8 bases, with 18 bases sitting between them. The CDR3 is 14 amino acids. The germline gives CDR1 LNHDA, CDR2 SQIVND (reference sequence). The CDR3 here is CASIAAILWHEQFF. The DNA of the CDR3 is TGTGCCAGTATAGCGGCAATACTGTGGCATGAGCAGTTCTTC.

V is TRBV7-2 and J is TRBJ1-3; 7 bases match TRBD1. The V segment lost 5 bases and the J segment 4 bases; nucleotides outside the gene matches: 2. This CDR3 region has 13 residues. Germline V gene lookup returns CDR1 SGHTA and CDR2 FQGNSA. Here the CDR3 DNA reads TGTGCCAGCAGCACGACAGGGGGAAACACCATATATTTT. Its translation is CASSTTGGNTIYF.

The chain combines TRBV2 with TRBJ1-5, with 10 positions matching TRBD1. The CDR3 has 15 amino acids. V lost 6 bases, J lost 3 bases, and 5 bases stayed unmatched. The germline V gene has CDR1 SNHLY and CDR2 FYNNEI. The DNA of the CDR3 is TGTGCCAGCAGGAGGACAGGGGGGACCAATCAGCCCCAGCATTTT. Protein sequence: CASRRTGGTNQPQHF.

The chain recombines TRBV5-4 with TRBJ2-7; D is perhaps TRBD1 (6 bases). With 8 bases removed from V and 5 bases from J, the gap between germline ends came to 23 bases. The germline V gene has CDR1 SGHNT and CDR2 YYREEE (reference sequence). CDR3 size: 15 residues. CDR3 nucleotides: TGTGCCAGGCTGCCCTCTCGACAGGTCCAGAACGAGCAGTACGTC. Encoded protein: CARLPSRQVQNEQYV.

The V gene is TRBV6-1, the J gene TRBJ1-2; no reliable D call. This CDR3 comprises 15 residues. In germline, CDR1 is MNHNS, CDR2 SASEGT. The germline V and J ends were trimmed by 2 bases and 3 bases, with 13 bases remaining between them. CDR3 sequence: CASSEPPGVYYGYTF. The CDR3 coding sequence is TGTGCCAGCAGTGAACCTCCCGGGGTTTACTATGGCTACACCTTC.

The chain is built from TRBV2 and TRBJ2-7; TRBD2 agrees at 7 bases. The CDR3 has 16 residues. Trimming took 3 bases from V and 0 from J; bases not matched to a gene: 8. CDR1 is SNHLY, CDR2 FYNNEI, per germline. CDR3 sequence: CASSEVLGGSSYEQYV. CDR3 coding DNA: TGTGCCAGCAGTGAGGTCTTGGGGGGGAGCTCCTACGAGCAGTACGTC.

The chain uses TRBV7-9 and TRBJ2-3; D possibly corresponds to TRBD2 (6 bases). Germline CDR1 is SEHNR and CDR2 is FQNEAQ (reference sequence). The CDR3 runs to 16 residues. Trimming took off 1 base at V and 2 bases at J, with 13 bases between the two ends. The CDR3 spells CASSLEGLPVTDTQYF. The DNA for the CDR3 is TGTGCCAGCAGCTTAGAGGGACTCCCCGTCACAGATACGCAGTATTTT.

The V call is TRBV19, the J call TRBJ1-5, with 8 bases matching TRBD1. Looked up from germline, CDR1 is LNHDA and CDR2 is SQIVND (reference sequence). V lost 5 bases to trimming and J lost 6 bases; unmatched junction nucleotides: 12. The CDR3 spans 16 residues. CDR3 nucleotide sequence: TGTGCCAGTAGTGACTGGCAGGGGGCGCAGGGTCAGCCCCAGCATTTT. Its protein product is CASSDWQGAQGQPQHF.

The chain is built from TRBV19 and TRBJ1-5, with 7 nucleotides matching TRBD1. Per germline, CDR1 LNHDA and CDR2 SQIVND (reference sequence). The trim removed 6 bases at V and 0 bases at J, leaving 5 bases unmatched. The CDR3 loop spans 15 amino acids. The CDR3 spells CASSGTVYSNQPQHF. CDR3 DNA sequence: TGTGCCAGTAGCGGGACAGTGTATAGCAATCAGCCCCAGCATTTT.

The chain links TRBV19 to TRBJ1-1; TRBD1 aligns across 7 bases. Germline V CDR1 and CDR2: LNHDA, SQIVND (reference sequence). The CDR3 covers 13 residues. The trim removed 4 bases at V and 3 bases at J, leaving 2 bases unmatched. CDR3 loop: CASSNTGDTEAFF. As DNA, the CDR3 is TGTGCCAGTAGTAATACAGGGGACACTGAAGCTTTCTTT. Full variable domain (missing parts from reference TRBV19 and TRBJ1-1): DGGITQSPKYLFRKEGQNVTLSCEQNLNHDAMYWYRQDPGQGLRLIYYSQIVNDFQKGDIAEGYSVSREKKESFPLTVTSAQKNPTAFYLCASSNTGDTEAFFGQGTRLTVV.

This sequence joins TRBV7-2 and TRBJ2-5; 7 nucleotides align to TRBD1. The CDR3 consists of 15 residues. CDR1 and CDR2 (germline): SGHTA, FQGNSA. Losses at the gene ends were 8 bases for V and 0 bases for J; bases not matched to a gene: 9. This CDR3 is CASAWGTAYQETQYF. In nucleotides, the CDR3 is TGTGCCAGCGCCTGGGGGACAGCGTACCAAGAGACCCAGTACTTC.

The CDR3 region is CASSKEGGGSTDTQYF. CDR3 bases: TGTGCCAGTAGTAAAGAAGGCGGGGGAAGCACAGATACGCAGTATTTT. The chain carries TRBV19 and TRBJ2-3; 7 nucleotides line up with TRBD2. The CDR3 runs 16 residues. Per the germline V gene, CDR1 is LNHDA and CDR2 is SQIVND (reference sequence). With V trimmed by 4 bases and J by 0 bases, 7 bases remained unmatched. Supplemented by reference TRBV19 and TRBJ2-3, the full variable domain reads DGGITQSPKYLFRKEGQNVTLSCEQNLNHDAMYWYRQDPGQGLRLIYYSQIVNDFQKGDIAEGYSVSREKKESFPLTVTSAQKNPTAFYLCASSKEGGGSTDTQYFGPGTRLTVL.

This clone was counted once. The chain links TRBV21-1 to TRBJ1-5; no DNA check was done on the table's D call, TRBD1. TRBV21-1 constitutes a pseudogene. The CDR3 spans 12 residues. The CDR3 DNA reads TGTGCCAGCAGCAAACACAATCAGCCCCAGCATTTT. This sequence encodes CASSKHNQPQHF.

In its sample, this clone was seen a few times. The rearrangement uses TRBV3-1 (or the pseudogene TRBV3-2) and TRBJ1-5; no definite D call. Germline V lookup: CDR1 LGHDT, CDR2 YNNKEL (reference sequence). The ends were cut back, 1 base at V and 4 bases at J, with 11 bases in the middle. This CDR3 is built from 15 residues. The chain's CDR3 is CASSQGRSLNQPQHF. CDR3 sequence (DNA): TGTGCCAGCAGCCAAGGACGGAGTTTAAATCAGCCCCAGCATTTT.

This chain joins TRBV7-8 and TRBJ2-2; no definite D call. The CDR3 length is 14 residues. Germline V gene sequence: CDR1 SGHVS, CDR2 FQNEAQ. Trimming cost V 1 base and J 3 bases, with 6 bases left between them. The CDR3 nucleotides read TGTGCCAGCAGCTTAGGCACAGACACCGGGGAGCTGTTTTTT. Protein product: CASSLGTDTGELFF.